What follows are 3 T cell receptor beta chains derived from one specimen sequenced in a study of T cell responses to AZD1222 COVID-19 vaccine. The data were produced by immunoSEQ multiplex PCR, yet TCRdb's version contains in-frame clones alone and is incomplete. This sample has around 80,000 clones, with around 88% found just once. The sample here was peripheral blood, taken on day 0 of AZD1222 vaccination. All receptors derive from an adult in good health.

V and J are TRBV12-3 or TRBV12-4 and TRBJ1-5, with D unresolved. Trimming removed 6 bases at V and 5 bases at J, with 11 bases between. The CDR3 sequence is 13 residues long. CDR3 DNA: TGTGCCAGCAGCCTCCACGCGGATCAGCCCCAGCATTTT. Amino acid sequence: CASSLHADQPQHF.

In regard to this clone: This CDR3 is also generated by other DNA sequences in the sample. The chain carries TRBV5-1 and TRBJ1-3; possibly TRBD1 for D (5 bases). The CDR3 covers 14 residues. Germline lookup yields CDR1 SGHRS and CDR2 YFSETQ. V lost 4 bases, J lost 4 bases, and 12 bases lay in between. The CDR3 here is CASSPGTAGNTIYF. In DNA, the CDR3 is TGCGCCAGCAGCCCGGGGACCGCGGGAAACACCATATATTTT.

Turning to this clone: A read error may account for a junction end that differs from germline. This chain links TRBV3-1 (or the pseudogene TRBV3-2) with TRBJ1-1; D is unresolved. The CDR3 contains 14 residues. CDR1 is LGHDT, CDR2 YNNKEL, per germline (reference sequence). In DNA form, the CDR3 reads TGTGCCAGCAGCCATGGCACCAGGAACCCTGAAGCTTTCTTT. Translated, it gives CASSHGTRNPEAFF.